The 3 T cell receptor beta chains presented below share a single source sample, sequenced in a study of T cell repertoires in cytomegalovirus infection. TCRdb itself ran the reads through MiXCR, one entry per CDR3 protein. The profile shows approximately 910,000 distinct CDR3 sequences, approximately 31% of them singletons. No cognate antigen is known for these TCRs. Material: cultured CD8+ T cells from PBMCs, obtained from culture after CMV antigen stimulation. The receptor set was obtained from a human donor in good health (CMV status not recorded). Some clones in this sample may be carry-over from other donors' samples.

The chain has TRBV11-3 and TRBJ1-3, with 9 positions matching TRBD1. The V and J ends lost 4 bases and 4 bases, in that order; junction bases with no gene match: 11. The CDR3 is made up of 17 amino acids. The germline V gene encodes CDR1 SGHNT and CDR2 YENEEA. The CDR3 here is CASSSRRQGESGNTIYF. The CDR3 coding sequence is TGTGCCAGCAGCTCGAGAAGACAGGGGGAATCAGGAAACACCATATATTTT.

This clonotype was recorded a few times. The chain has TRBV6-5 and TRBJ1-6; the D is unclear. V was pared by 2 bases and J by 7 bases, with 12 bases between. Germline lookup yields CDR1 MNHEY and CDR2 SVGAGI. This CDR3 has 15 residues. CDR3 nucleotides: TGTGCCAGCAGTTACCAAAAGAGATTAAATTCACCCCTCCACTTT. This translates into CASSYQKRLNSPLHF.

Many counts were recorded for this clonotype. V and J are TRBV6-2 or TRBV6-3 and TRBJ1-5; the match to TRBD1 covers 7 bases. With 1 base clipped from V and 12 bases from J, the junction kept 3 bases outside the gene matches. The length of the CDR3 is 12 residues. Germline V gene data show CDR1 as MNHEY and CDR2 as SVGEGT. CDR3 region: CASSYWTGDQHF. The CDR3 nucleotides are TGTGCCAGCAGTTACTGGACAGGTGACCAGCATTTT.